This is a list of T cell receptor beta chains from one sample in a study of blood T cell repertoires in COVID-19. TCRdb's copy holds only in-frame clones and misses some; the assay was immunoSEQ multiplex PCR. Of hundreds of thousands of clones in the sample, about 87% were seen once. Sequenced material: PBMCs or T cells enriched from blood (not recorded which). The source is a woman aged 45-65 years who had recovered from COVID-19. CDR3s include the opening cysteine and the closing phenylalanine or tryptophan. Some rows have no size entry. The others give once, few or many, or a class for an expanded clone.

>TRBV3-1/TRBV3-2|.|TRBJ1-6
CASSQDWRISYNSPLHF
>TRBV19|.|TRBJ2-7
CASSIGTNSYEQYF
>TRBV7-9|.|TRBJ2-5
CASSPGTYQETQYF
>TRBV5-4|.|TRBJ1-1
CASSSSRGRGREAFF
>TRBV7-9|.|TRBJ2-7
CASSLRGYEQYF
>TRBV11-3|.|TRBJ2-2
CASSPTGLAAGELFF
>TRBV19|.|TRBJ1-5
CASSNRRNSNQPQHF
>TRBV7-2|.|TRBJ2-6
CASSLARSGANVLTF
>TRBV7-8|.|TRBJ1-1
CASSRRMDSQNTEAFF
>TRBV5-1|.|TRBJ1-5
CASSLGPSDQPQHF
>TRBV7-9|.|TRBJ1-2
CASSLMGQMINYGYTF
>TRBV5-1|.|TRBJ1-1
CASSWTGPGDTEAFF
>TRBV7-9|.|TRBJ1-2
CASSLVRGGQETGYTF
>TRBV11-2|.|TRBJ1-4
CASSSRHRGGEKLFF
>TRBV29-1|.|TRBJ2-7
CSVAPGVRGDYEQYF
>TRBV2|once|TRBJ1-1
CASRPTGGSGEAFF
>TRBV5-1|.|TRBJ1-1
CASSLEEGTEAFF
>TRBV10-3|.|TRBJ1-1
CATTGGMNTEAFF
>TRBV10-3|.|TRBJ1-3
CAISDRGQSGNTIYF
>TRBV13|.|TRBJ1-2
CASSLGLPGRGESYTF
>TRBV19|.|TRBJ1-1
CASSGSRNTEAFF
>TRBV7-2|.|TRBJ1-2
CASSLRGLGNYGYTF
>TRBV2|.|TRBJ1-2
CASSSTPQGSNYGYTF
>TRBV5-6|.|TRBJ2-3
CASSLALLRGGVQDTQYF
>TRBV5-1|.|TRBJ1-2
CASSFTDREVGYTF
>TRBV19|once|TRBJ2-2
CASRSPRGFLTAGELFF
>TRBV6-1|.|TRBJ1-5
CASSEVHSNQPQHF
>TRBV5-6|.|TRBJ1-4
CASSLQTGTGAEKLFF